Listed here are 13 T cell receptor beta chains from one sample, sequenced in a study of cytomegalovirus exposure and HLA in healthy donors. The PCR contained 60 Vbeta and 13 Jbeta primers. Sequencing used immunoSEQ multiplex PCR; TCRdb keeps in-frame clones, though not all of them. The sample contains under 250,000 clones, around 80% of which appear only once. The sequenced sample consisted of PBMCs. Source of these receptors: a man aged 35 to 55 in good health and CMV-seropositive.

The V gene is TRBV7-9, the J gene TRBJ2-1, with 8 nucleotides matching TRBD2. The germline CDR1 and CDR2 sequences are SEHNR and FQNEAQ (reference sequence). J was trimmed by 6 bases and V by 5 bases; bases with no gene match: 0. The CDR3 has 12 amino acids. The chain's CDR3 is CASSRGGNEQFF. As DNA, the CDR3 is TGTGCCAGCAGCCGGGGGGGCAATGAGCAGTTCTTC.

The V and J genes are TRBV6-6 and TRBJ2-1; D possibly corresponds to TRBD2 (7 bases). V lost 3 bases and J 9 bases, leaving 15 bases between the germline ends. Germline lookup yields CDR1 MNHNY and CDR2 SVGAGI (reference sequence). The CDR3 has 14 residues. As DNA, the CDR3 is TGTGCCAGCAGTTATCCGACTAGGGGGGGTGAGCAGTTCTTC. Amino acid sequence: CASSYPTRGGEQFF.

The DNA of the CDR3 is TGTGCCAGCAGTTCCTCCGCGGGGTTCTGGCCGCCCCACGAGCAGTACGTC. This encodes CASSSSAGFWPPHEQYV. This sequence joins TRBV27 and TRBJ2-7; TRBD2 is a possible D gene (6 bases). The V gene's germline CDR1 is MNHEY and CDR2 SMNVEV (reference sequence). CDR3 length: 17 amino acids. V lost 4 bases, J lost 5 bases, and 24 bases lay in between.

The CDR3, as DNA: TGTGCCAGCAGTTACCTAGACAGTCCCTACGAGCAGTACGTC. Protein product: CASSYLDSPYEQYV. The chain couples TRBV6-5 to TRBJ2-7; tentatively, D is TRBD1 (5 bases). CDR1 is MNHEY, CDR2 SVGAGI, per germline. The CDR3 is made up of 14 amino acids. V was pared by 2 bases and J by 2 bases, with 10 bases between.

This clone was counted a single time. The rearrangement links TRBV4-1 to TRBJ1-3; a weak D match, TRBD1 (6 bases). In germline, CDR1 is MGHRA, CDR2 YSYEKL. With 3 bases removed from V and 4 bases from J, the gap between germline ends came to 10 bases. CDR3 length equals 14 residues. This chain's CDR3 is CASSQGARGNTIYF. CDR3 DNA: TGCGCCAGCAGCCAGGGGGCGCGAGGAAACACCATATATTTT.

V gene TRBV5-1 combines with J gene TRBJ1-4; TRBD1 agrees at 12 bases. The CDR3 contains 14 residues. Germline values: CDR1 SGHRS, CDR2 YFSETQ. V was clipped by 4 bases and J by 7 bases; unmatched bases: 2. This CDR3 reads CASSGTGGAEKLFF. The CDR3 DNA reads TGCGCCAGCAGCGGGACAGGGGGCGCTGAAAAACTGTTTTTT.

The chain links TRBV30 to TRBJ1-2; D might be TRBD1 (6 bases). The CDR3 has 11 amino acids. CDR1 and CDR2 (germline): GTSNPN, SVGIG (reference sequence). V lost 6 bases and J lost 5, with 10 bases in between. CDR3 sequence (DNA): TGTGCCTGCCGGGACATGTATGGCTACACCTTC. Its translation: CACRDMYGYTF.

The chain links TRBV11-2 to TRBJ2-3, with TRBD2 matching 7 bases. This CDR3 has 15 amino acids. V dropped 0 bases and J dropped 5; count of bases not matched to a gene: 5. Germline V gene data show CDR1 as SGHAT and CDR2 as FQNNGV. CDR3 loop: CASSLDLAVKDTQYF. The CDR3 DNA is TGTGCCAGCAGCTTAGATCTAGCGGTTAAAGATACGCAGTATTTT. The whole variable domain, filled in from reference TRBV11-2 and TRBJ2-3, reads EAGVAQSPRYKIIEKRQSVAFWCNPISGHATLYWYQQILGQGPKLLIQFQNNGVVDDSQLPKDRFSAERLKGVDSTLKIQPAKLEDSAVYLCASSLDLAVKDTQYFGPGTRLTVL.

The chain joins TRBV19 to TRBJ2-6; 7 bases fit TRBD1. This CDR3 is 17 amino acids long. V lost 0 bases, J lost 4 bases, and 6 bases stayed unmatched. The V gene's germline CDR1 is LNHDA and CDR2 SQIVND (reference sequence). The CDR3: CASSIDEGAEGANVLTF. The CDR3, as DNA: TGTGCCAGTAGTATAGATGAGGGGGCTGAAGGGGCCAACGTCCTGACTTTC.

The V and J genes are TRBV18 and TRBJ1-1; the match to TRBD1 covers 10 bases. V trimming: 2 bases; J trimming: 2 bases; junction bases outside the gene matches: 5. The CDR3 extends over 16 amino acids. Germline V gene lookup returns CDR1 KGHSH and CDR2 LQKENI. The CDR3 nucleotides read TGTGCCAGCTCACCATTCAGACAGGGGGCAAACACTGAAGCTTTCTTT. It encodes CASSPFRQGANTEAFF.

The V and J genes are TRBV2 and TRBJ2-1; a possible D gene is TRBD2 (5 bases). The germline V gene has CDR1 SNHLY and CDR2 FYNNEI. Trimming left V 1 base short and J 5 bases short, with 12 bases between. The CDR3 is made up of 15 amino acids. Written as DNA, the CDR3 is TGTGCCAGCAGTGAAGACCCAATCGGGGACAATGAGCAGTTCTTC. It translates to CASSEDPIGDNEQFF.

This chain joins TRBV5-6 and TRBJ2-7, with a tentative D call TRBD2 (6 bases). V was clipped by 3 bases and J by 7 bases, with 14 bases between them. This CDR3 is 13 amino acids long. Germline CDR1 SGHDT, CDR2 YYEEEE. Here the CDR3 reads CASSSFTGREQYV. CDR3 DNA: TGTGCCAGCAGCTCGTTCACGGGGAGGGAGCAGTACGTC.

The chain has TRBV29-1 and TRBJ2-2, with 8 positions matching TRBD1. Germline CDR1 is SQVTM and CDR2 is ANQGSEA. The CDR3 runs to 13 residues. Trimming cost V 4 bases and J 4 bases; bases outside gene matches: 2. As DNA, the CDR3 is TGCAGCGTTGCCAGGGGGCCCACCGGGGAGCTGTTTTTT. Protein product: CSVARGPTGELFF.